This TCR beta chain was sequenced in a study of graft-versus-host responses after intestinal transplantation. Background on the study: Every recipient had anti-thymocyte globulin induction and around 3 years of tacrolimus plus steroids.

For this clone: Its antigen is unknown.

This CDR3 region has 18 residues. Germline trimming cut 5 bases from V and 1 base from J; bases unmatched to any gene: 11. The germline CDR1 and CDR2 sequences are LNHDA and SQIVND (reference sequence). Produced via immunoSEQ multiplex PCR; TCRdb's table is partial and in-frame only. This table holds 100,000 or so clones, over 85% found once. Study findings and constraints: Early post-transplant HvG declines showed an association with peak circulating GvH clone levels. GvH clonotypes were identified within recipient marrow, with a subset emerging first in ileum or blood. Graft-donor T cell macrochimerism in patients accompanied high graft-versus-host to host-versus-graft clonal ratios in allografts.

This clonotype was obtained from a human donor who was the organ donor for an intestinal transplant. The chain couples TRBV19 to TRBJ1-5; 10 bases align to TRBD1. The source was unstimulated CD8+ T cells sorted from spleen or lymph node cells, collected before transplant. CDR3 coding DNA: TGTGCCAGTAGTGTCCCGAGACAGGGGGCTAAAAGCAATCAGCCCCAGCATTTT. Translating it yields CASSVPRQGAKSNQPQHF. The full variable domain, rest sourced from reference TRBV19 and TRBJ1-5, is DGGITQSPKYLFRKEGQNVTLSCEQNLNHDAMYWYRQDPGQGLRLIYYSQIVNDFQKGDIAEGYSVSREKKESFPLTVTSAQKNPTAFYLCASSVPRQGAKSNQPQHFGDGTRLSIL.